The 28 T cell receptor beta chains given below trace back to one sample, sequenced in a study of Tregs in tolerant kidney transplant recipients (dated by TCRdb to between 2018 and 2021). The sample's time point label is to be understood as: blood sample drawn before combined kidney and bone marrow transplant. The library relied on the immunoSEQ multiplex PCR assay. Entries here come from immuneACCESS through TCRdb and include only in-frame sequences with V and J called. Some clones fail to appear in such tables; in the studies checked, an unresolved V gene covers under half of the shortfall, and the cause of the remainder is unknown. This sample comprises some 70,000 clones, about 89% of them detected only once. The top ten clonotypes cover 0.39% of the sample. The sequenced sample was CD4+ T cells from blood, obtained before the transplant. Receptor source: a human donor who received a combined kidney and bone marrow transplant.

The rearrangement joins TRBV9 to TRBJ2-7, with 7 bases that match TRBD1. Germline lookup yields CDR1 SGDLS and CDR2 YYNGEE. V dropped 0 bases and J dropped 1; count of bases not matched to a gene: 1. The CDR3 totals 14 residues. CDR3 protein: CASSVGGQSYEQYF. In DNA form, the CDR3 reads TGTGCCAGCAGCGTAGGGGGACAGTCCTACGAGCAGTACTTC.

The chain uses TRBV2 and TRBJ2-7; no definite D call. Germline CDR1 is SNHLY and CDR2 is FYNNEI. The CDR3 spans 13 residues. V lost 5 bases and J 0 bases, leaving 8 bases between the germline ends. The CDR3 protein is CASSTHSSYEQYF. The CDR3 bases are TGTGCCAGCAGTACCCACAGCTCCTACGAGCAGTACTTC.

Written as DNA, the CDR3 is TGTGCCAGCTCACAGCGACAGATCATGAACACTGAAGCTTTCTTT. Translation gives CASSQRQIMNTEAFF. This sequence joins TRBV18 and TRBJ1-1; a weak D match, TRBD1 (5 bases). The germline CDR1 and CDR2 sequences are KGHSH and LQKENI. The CDR3 has 15 residues. Trimming removed 4 bases at V and 0 bases at J, with 12 bases between.

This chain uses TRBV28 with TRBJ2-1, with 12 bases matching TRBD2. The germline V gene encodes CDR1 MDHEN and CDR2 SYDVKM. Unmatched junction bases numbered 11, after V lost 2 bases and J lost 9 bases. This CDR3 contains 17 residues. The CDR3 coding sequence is TGTGCCAGCAGTTTAGGGGCGAGACTAGCGGGAGATCGTGAGCAGTTCTTC. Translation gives CASSLGARLAGDREQFF.

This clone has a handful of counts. The CDR3 DNA sequence: TGCGCCAGCAGCCGCCGGGACAGGGGGAATGGCTACACCTTC. Its translation is CASSRRDRGNGYTF. This chain uses TRBV23-1 with TRBJ1-2; 11 bases are shared with TRBD1. TRBV23-1 is filed as an ORF, its function uncertain. This CDR3 spans 14 amino acids. V was pared by 6 bases and J by 6 bases, with 6 bases of the junction left unmatched.

DNA of the CDR3: TGTGCCAGCAGTTTCGGGGGGCTCGGAACCCAGTACTTC. Translation: CASSFGGLGTQYF. The rearrangement joins TRBV27 to TRBJ2-5; TRBD2 is a possible D gene (7 bases). CDR3 length equals 13 residues. The germline V gene encodes CDR1 MNHEY and CDR2 SMNVEV (reference sequence). The V end was cut by 3 bases, the J end by 8 bases, with 13 bases between.

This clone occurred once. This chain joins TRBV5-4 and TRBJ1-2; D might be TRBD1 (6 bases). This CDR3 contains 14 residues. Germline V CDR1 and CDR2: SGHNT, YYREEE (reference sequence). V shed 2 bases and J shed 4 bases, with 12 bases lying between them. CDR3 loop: CASSLRGKGYGYTF. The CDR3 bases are TGTGCCAGCAGCTTAAGGGGGAAAGGCTATGGCTACACCTTC.

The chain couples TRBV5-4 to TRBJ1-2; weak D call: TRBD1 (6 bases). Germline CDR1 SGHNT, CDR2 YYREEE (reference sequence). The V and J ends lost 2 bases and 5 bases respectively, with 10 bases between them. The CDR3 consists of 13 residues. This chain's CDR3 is CASSFTGIYGYTF. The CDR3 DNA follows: TGTGCCAGCAGCTTTACAGGGATATATGGCTACACCTTC.

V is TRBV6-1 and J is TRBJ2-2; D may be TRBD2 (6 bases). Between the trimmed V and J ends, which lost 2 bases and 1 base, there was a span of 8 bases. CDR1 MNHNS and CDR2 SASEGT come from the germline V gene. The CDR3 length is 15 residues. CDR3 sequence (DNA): TGTGCCAGCAGTGAAAGGAGGGGGAACACCGGGGAGCTGTTTTTT. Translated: CASSERRGNTGELFF.

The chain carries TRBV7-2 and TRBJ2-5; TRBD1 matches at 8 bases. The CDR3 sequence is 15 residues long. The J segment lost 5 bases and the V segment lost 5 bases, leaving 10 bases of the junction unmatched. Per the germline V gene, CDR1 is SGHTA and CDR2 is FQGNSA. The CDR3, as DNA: TGTGCCAGCAGCACCAGACAGGGGAGCGTCGAGACCCAGTACTTC. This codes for CASSTRQGSVETQYF.

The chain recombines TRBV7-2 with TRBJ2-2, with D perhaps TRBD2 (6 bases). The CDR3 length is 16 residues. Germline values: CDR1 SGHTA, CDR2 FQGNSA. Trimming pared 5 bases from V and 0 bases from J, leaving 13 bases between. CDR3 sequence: CASSVRDSPNTGELFF. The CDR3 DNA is TGTGCCAGCAGCGTCCGGGACTCCCCGAACACCGGGGAGCTGTTTTTT.

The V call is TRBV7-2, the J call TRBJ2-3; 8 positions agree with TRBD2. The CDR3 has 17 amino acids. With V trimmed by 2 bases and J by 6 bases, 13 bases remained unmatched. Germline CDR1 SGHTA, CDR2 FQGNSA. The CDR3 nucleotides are TGTGCCAGCAGCTTATTTCGTGCGGGAGGCGTCGTGGATACGCAGTATTTT. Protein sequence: CASSLFRAGGVVDTQYF.

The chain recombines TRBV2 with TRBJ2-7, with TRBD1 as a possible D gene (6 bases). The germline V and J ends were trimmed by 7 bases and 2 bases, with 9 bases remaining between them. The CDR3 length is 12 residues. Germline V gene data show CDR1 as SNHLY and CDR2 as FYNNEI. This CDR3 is CASTGETYEQYF. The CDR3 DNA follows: TGTGCCAGCACAGGGGAAACCTACGAGCAGTACTTC.

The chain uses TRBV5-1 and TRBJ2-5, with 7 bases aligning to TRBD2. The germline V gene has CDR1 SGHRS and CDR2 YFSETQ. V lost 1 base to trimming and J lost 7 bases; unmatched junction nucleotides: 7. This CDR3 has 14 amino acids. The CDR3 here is CASSLPSGFGTQYF. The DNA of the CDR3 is TGCGCCAGCAGCTTGCCTAGCGGTTTTGGGACCCAGTACTTC.

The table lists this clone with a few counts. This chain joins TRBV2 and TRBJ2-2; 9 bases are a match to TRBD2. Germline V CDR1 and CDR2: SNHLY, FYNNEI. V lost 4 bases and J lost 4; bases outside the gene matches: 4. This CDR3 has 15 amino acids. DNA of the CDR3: TGTGCCAGCAGTGTAGCGGGAGTCTCCACCGGGGAGCTGTTTTTT. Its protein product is CASSVAGVSTGELFF.

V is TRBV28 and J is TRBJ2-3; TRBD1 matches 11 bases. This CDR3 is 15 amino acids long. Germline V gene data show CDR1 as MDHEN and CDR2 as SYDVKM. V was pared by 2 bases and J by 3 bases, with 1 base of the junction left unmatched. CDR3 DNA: TGTGCCAGCAGTTTAAGGGACAGGGGGACAGATACGCAGTATTTT. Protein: CASSLRDRGTDTQYF.

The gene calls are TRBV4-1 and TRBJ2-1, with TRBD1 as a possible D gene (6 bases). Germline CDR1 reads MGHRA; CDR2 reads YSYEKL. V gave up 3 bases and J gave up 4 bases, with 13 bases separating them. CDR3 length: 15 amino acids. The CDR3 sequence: CASSHPTGTYNEQFF. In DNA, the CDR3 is TGCGCCAGCAGCCACCCGACGGGGACATACAATGAGCAGTTCTTC.

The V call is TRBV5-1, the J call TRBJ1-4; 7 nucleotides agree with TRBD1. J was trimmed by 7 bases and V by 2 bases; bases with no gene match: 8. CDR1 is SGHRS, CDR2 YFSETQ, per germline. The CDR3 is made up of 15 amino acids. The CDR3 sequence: CASSFQTGNSEKLFF. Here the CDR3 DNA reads TGCGCCAGCAGCTTCCAGACAGGGAATTCTGAAAAACTGTTTTTT.

The CDR3 coding sequence is TGTGCCAGCAGTCCGGGAGCATCCAAAAACATTCAGTACTTC. The encoded protein is CASSPGASKNIQYF. V usage is TRBV2 and J usage is TRBJ2-4; D is possibly TRBD2 (6 bases). This CDR3 has 14 amino acids. The germline CDR1 and CDR2 sequences are SNHLY and FYNNEI. Deletions cut 5 bases from V and 2 bases from J, with 10 bases between.

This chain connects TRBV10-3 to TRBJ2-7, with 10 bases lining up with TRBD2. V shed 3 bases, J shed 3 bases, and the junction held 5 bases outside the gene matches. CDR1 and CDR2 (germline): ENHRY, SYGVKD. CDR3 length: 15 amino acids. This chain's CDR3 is CAISDGLAGDYEQYF. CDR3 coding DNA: TGTGCCATCAGTGATGGGCTAGCGGGAGACTACGAGCAGTACTTC.

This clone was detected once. The CDR3 DNA reads as TGTGCCAGCAGTGAGGACCGGGGAGGCAATCAGCCCCAGCATTTT. As protein: CASSEDRGGNQPQHF. The chain recombines TRBV2 with TRBJ1-5; D gene ambiguous. The germline V and J ends were trimmed by 3 bases and 2 bases, with 11 bases remaining between them. CDR3 length equals 15 residues. CDR1 and CDR2 (germline): SNHLY, FYNNEI.

The CDR3 is CASSVGGSLSQETQYF. CDR3 bases: TGTGCCAGCAGCGTAGGAGGGTCGCTATCCCAAGAGACCCAGTACTTC. The chain joins TRBV9 to TRBJ2-5, with a weak D call TRBD2 (5 bases). Germline loops: CDR1 SGDLS, CDR2 YYNGEE. This CDR3 has 16 amino acids. Trimming removed 0 bases from V and 1 base from J, with 13 bases in between.

The CDR3 region has the DNA TGTGCCAGCAGTTACTCGAGGCACAGTGAGGGTTTAGGCTACACCTTC. It translates to CASSYSRHSEGLGYTF. J is TRBJ1-2 and V is TRBV6-6; no reliable D call. V dropped 0 bases and J dropped 8 bases, with 19 bases sitting between them. In germline, CDR1 is MNHNY, CDR2 SVGAGI (reference sequence). The CDR3 covers 16 residues.

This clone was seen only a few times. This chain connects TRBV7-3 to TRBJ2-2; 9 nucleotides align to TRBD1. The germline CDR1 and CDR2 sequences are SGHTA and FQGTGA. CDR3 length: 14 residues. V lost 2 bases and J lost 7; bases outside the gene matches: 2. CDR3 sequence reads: CASSLGQGFGELFF. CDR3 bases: TGTGCCAGCAGCTTAGGACAGGGGTTCGGGGAGCTGTTTTTT.

CDR3 coding DNA: TGCGCCAGCAGCTTCGGACAGGGTTGGGGGATTGAGCAGTTCTTC. Translated, it gives CASSFGQGWGIEQFF. This chain uses TRBV5-1 with TRBJ2-1; 8 bases line up with TRBD1. With V trimmed by 2 bases and J by 9 bases, 10 bases remained unmatched. Germline-derived CDR1 and CDR2 are SGHRS and YFSETQ. This CDR3 has 15 amino acids.

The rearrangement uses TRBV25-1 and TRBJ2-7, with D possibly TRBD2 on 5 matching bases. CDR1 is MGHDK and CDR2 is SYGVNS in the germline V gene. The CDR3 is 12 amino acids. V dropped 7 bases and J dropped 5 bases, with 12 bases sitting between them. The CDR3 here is CASMGEADEQYF. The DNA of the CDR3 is TGTGCCAGCATGGGAGAGGCGGACGAGCAGTACTTC.

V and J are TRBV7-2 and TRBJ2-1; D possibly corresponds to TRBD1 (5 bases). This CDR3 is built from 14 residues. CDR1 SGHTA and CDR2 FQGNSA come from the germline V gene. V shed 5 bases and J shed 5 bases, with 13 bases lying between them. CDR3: CASSPGPPNNEQFF. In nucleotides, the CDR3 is TGTGCCAGCAGCCCAGGGCCCCCTAACAATGAGCAGTTCTTC.

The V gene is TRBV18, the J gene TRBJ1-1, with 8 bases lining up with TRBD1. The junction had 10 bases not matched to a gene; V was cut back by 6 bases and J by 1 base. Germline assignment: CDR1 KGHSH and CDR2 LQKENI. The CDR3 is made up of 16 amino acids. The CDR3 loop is CASSTQDRAGNTEAFF. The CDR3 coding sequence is TGTGCCAGCTCCACCCAGGACAGGGCTGGGAACACTGAAGCTTTCTTT. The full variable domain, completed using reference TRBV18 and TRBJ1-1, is NAGVMQNPRHLVRRRGQEARLRCSPMKGHSHVYWYRQLPEEGLKFMVYLQKENIIDESGMPKERFSAEFPKEGPSILRIQQVVRGDSAAYFCASSTQDRAGNTEAFFGQGTRLTVV.